This TCR beta chain comes out of a study of T cells in Graves' hyperthyroidism and ophthalmopathy (dated by TCRdb to between 2019 and 2020). Concerning the study at large: Peripheral blood samples were taken at the time of initial diagnosis, prior to any treatment. To identify TCR V-J signatures that set the groups apart, the researchers used a discovery cohort of 100 patients, made up of approximately 43 with Graves' ophthalmopathy and 57 with stable Graves' hyperthyroidism. Whether ophthalmopathy could be predicted prospectively was tested in an independent validation cohort made up of approximately 19 hyperthyroidism patients plus 17 patients who later progressed to ophthalmopathy. The approximately 100 discovery patients were randomly split 7:3 into training and test sets. The study also compared thyroid tissue and blood T-cell repertoires from about six Graves' hyperthyroidism patients. After sampling, hyperthyroidism patients received methimazole starting at 30 mg daily, and ophthalmopathy patients received high-dose intravenous methylprednisolone. The paper reports TCR Vbeta CDR3 sequencing of approximately 140 peripheral blood samples: 43 ophthalmopathy, 70 to 85 hyperthyroidism and around 17 progressor patients. What the work shows at the level of the full study, not this receptor alone: No statistical method was used to set the sample size in advance, and investigators knew the group allocation. In cross-validation, a model built on a 13 V-J signature told ophthalmopathy apart from stable hyperthyroidism with under 90% sensitivity and 81% to 82% specificity, and in testing the same model reached 80%/75%. Most expanded thyroid clonotypes (frequency above 0.001) were also detected in blood, suggesting blood repertoires may reflect thyroid immune responses. In validation, progression to ophthalmopathy was predicted by the model with 55% to 71% sensitivity and 72% to 85% specificity, a median of approximately 7.1 months before onset.

Notes on this clonotype: It has no known antigen specificity. Possible read error: a much larger clone is one base away.

Taken from cysteine to phenylalanine, the CDR3 has 14 residues. Only the CDR3 portion is preserved as DNA: 42 bases, with reading frame beginning at the first base. V lost 1 base and J lost 4 bases; the stretch between them is 8 bases long. CDR1 and CDR2 are drawn from the germline V gene: SGHAT, FQNNGV. The TCR beta CDR3 regions were amplified from the RNA transcripts. The first round of RT-PCR for the TCR CDR3 was performed with the HTBI primer set and the Qiagen OneStep RT-PCR kit. Libraries were constructed in a second round of multiplex PCR, after which size selection and purification were carried out. Sequencing of the libraries was done on an Illumina HiSeq2000 using paired-end 100 bp reads. Per the source publication's procedure: SOAPnuke was used to process the raw data, removing reads that contained adapters or uncalled bases, had a mean Phred below 15, or lacked an exact match to the constant primer or identifier. High-quality paired reads were merged with COPE v1.2.5, and unique nucleotide sequences were defined as clonotypes. Clonotypes were aligned to IMGT TRBV, TRBD and TRBJ reference segments using MiTCR v1.1. Analysis was restricted to V-J combinations with a frequency above 0.0001, which covered 98% to 99.2% of repertoires. A TCS score was defined as the ratio of F50 (clonal expansion) to E x V (chaos), with BLOSUM62-based TCRdist applied between CDR3 peptides within each V-J. Welch's t-statistics and random forest reduced around 510 V-J features to roughly 13, which were used in a naive Bayes classifier (R e1071). TCRdb applied fastp at Q25 and MiXCR to the public reads, then kept only in-frame beta chains. Each entry is one CDR3 protein sequence, shown with its most common DNA and genes. The V and J calls and clone size come from TCRdb's table, not from the authors' own analysis. The sample table records approximately 710,000 distinct CDR3 sequences; 15% to 20% of these occur just once. The ten largest account for 15% to 17% of the sample.

Stable Graves' hyperthyroidism was defined as the absence of progression to ophthalmopathy over 18 months of follow-up. Hyperthyroidism patients were aged 18 to 65 years and newly diagnosed, with disease duration of less than 2 months. Any patient with an uncontrolled infection, another autoimmune disease, pregnancy or lactation was excluded. Diagnoses were based on clinical symptoms, serum thyroxine and TRAb, thyroid ultrasound and orbital computed tomography. Ficoll-Paque density gradient centrifugation was used to isolate PBMCs from 9.5 to 10 ml of fresh peripheral blood. Total RNA was extracted using Trizol reagent, and RNA quality was assessed on an Agilent 2100 Bioanalyzer.

The specimen was blood. This sequence uses TRBV11-2 and TRBJ2-1; no D segment can be confidently identified. This clonotype was obtained from a man aged 50 to 60 with Graves' hyperthyroidism. For the CDR3, the sequence is CASSLVNRYNEQFF. DNA sequence: TGTGCCAGCAGCTTAGTGAACCGGTACAATGAGCAGTTCTTC.